This T cell receptor beta chain stems from a study of human T cells and chemical hapten exposure (dated by TCRdb to 2020 to 2023). At the level of the whole study: For sensitization, 2% DPC in acetone was applied to a 2 cm by 2 cm area of upper inner arm skin. Patients additionally received weekly therapeutic DPC doses to the scalp throughout the approximately 24-week study period. Patch testing was done on the upper back using Finn chambers containing 0.01% DPC, and results were scored after 6 days according to International Contact Dermatitis Research Group standards. The patient cohort, mostly female, included alopecia areata with under or over 50% scalp involvement, alopecia totalis and alopecia universalis. Libraries were pooled for sequencing, and variation in per-sample TCR yields was attributed mainly to small differences in library volumes within the pool. In alopecia patients, the study followed how the peripheral blood TCR repertoire changed in vivo over primary and secondary sensitization to diphenylcyclopropenone (DPC), a hapten. Blood samples were taken from patients before sensitization (week 0) and at 2, 6 and about 24 weeks after DPC sensitization. For TCR sequencing, blood came from twenty-nine alopecia patients at anywhere from one to four time points (pre-sensitization, 2, 6 and 24 weeks).

The CDR3, from cysteine to phenylalanine, totals 13 residues. The entry retains the CDR3 DNA only, 39 bases that are in frame from base 1. According to the germline V gene, CDR1 reads KGHSH and CDR2 reads LQKENI. The study at large found these results: DPC sensitization did not change the number of TCRs with a frequency above 1 in 1000, and there was no evidence of changes in global repertoire structure. Expanded TCRs formed significantly more large CDR3 similarity clusters than pre-sensitization or healthy control sets, consistent with antigen-driven responses. All patients had alopecia, a presumed autoimmune disease, so their immune response might differ from that of healthy individuals. After repeated subsampling, the strength of the expansion versus patch-test correlation and the threshold at which it became significant changed. Patch test score was positively correlated with the number of PT1 expanded TCRs, with significance at thresholds 8, 16 and 32 but not at 4.

Libraries were constructed by RACE. TCRdb records NextSeq 500 as the sequencer. During library preparation, unique molecular identifiers were attached to individual cDNA molecules so that TCRs could be counted quantitatively and reproducibly. From each blood RNA sample, both TCR alpha and TCR beta chains were sequenced. In the paper's pipeline: A median of about 100,000 TCRs per sample was observed, with a range of roughly 20,000 to 750,000. V, J and CDR3 annotation of the TCR reads was performed with the Decombinator software suite. Every sample was subsampled to the same number of TCRs (28,000) for the PS versus PT1 abundance plots. TCRs were defined as expanded if absent before sensitization and observed at least eight times at the 2-week time point. TCRdb cleaned the public reads at Q25 with fastp, built clones with MiXCR and kept in-frame beta chains. All rows with the same CDR3 protein become a single entry with the most common DNA and genes. The V and J calls, along with clone size, are taken from TCRdb and not from the paper's own processing. The sample table contains approximately 370,000 distinct CDR3 sequences; only one count was recorded for roughly 6% of them. The ten largest account for around 8% of the sample.

The time point label corresponds to: pre-sensitization, week 0. The sample's treatment or condition label, in plain terms: therapeutic diphenylcyclopropenone sensitization with weekly scalp DPC. Blood at each patch-test visit was drawn before the patch test was applied. Patients were considered eligible if aged 18 to 70, diagnosed with alopecia and deemed suitable for DPC therapy, and patients were excluded if pregnant. Total RNA was extracted from unfractionated whole blood collected in Tempus Blood RNA tubes. Turning to this clonotype: What this receptor recognizes is not known. This may be a read error: a much more frequent sequence differs by one nucleotide.

This clonotype was sampled from a woman between 18 and 29 years old with alopecia areata. Some clones in this sample may be carry-over from other donors' samples. This sequence uses TRBV18 and TRBJ2-7; the D gene cannot be named for sure. The sequenced sample was whole blood, obtained in connection with sensitization to the hapten diphenylcyclopropenone (DPC). The nucleotides read TGTACCAGCTCACCGATGAGCTCCTACGAGCAGTACTTC. It specifies CTSSPMSSYEQYF.